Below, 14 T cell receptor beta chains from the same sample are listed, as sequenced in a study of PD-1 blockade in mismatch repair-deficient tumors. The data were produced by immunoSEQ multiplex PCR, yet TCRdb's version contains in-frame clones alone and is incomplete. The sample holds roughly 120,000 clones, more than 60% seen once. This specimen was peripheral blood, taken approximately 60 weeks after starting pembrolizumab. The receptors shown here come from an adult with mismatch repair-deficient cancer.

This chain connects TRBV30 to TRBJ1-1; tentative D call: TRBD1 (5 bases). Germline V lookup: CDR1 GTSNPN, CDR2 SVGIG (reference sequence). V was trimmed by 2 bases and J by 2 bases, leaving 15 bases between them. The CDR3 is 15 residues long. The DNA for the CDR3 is TGTGCCTGGAGTACCCCGGGGGAAATTAACACTGAAGCTTTCTTT. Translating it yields CAWSTPGEINTEAFF. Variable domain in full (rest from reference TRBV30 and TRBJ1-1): SQTIHQWPATLVQPVGSPLSLECTVEGTSNPNLYWYRQAAGRGLQLLFYSVGIGQISSEVPQNLSASRPQDRQFILSSKKLLLSDSGFYLCAWSTPGEINTEAFFGQGTRLTVV.

The CDR3 reads CASSVDGDLNTEAFF. The CDR3 nucleotides are TGTGCCAGCAGCGTAGACGGGGACCTGAACACTGAAGCTTTCTTT. V usage is TRBV9 and J usage is TRBJ1-1, with a tentative D call TRBD1 (5 bases). The V end lost 0 bases, the J end lost 0 bases, and 9 bases lay between the germline ends. CDR3 length: 15 residues. CDR1 SGDLS and CDR2 YYNGEE come from the germline V gene.

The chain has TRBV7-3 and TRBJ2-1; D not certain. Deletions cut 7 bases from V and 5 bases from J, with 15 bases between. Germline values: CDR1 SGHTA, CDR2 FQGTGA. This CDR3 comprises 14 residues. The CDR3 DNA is TGTGCCAGCACCCCCTTCCCCGGTAACAATGAGCAGTTCTTC. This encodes CASTPFPGNNEQFF.

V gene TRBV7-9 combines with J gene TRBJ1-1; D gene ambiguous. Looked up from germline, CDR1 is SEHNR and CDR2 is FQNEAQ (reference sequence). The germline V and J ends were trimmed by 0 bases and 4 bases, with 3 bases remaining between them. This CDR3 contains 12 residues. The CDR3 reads CASSLAGTEAFF. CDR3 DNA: TGTGCCAGCAGCTTAGCGGGCACTGAAGCTTTCTTT.

The CDR3 here is CASSLDGGSGRAGTDTQYF. Written as DNA, the CDR3 is TGTGCCAGCAGCTTGGATGGAGGAAGCGGGAGGGCCGGCACAGATACGCAGTATTTT. The genes are TRBV5-4 and TRBJ2-3; 10 nucleotides match TRBD2. Germline V gene data show CDR1 as SGHNT and CDR2 as YYREEE (reference sequence). V gave up 0 bases and J gave up 1 base; unmatched junction bases: 11. The CDR3 is made up of 19 amino acids.

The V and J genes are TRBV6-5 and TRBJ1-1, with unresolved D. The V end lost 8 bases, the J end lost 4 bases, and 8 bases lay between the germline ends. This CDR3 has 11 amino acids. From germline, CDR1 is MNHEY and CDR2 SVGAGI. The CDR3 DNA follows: TGTGCCAGCTTGGGGAGCACTGAAGCTTTCTTT. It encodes CASLGSTEAFF.

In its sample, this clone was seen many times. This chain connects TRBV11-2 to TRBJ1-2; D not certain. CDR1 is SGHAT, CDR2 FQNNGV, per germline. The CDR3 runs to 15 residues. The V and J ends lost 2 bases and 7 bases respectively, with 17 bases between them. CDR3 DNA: TGTGCCAGCAGCTTAACCGGGATAGCCACTTCTGGCTACACCTTC. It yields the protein CASSLTGIATSGYTF.

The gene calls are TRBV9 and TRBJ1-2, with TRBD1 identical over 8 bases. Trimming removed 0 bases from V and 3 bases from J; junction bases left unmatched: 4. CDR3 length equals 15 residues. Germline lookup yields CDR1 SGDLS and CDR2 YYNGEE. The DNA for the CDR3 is TGTGCCAGCAGCGTAGACTTGGACAGGGACTATGGCTACACCTTC. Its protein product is CASSVDLDRDYGYTF.

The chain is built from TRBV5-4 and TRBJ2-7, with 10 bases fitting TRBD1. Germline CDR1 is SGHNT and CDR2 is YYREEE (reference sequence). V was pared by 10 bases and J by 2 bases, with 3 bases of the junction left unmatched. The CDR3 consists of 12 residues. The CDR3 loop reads CASGQGAYEQYF. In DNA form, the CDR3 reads TGTGCCTCAGGACAGGGGGCCTACGAGCAGTACTTC.

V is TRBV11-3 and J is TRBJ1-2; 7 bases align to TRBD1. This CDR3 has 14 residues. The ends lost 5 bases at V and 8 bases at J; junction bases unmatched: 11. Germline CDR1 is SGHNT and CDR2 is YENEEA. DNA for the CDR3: TGTGCCAGCAGCCACCTGACAGGGCCTGTCGGCTACACCTTC. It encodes CASSHLTGPVGYTF.

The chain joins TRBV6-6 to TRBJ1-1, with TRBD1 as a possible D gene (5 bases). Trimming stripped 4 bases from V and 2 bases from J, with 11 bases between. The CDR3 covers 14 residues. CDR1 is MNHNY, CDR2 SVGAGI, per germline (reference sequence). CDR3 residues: CASSSRRTNTEAFF. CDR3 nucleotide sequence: TGTGCCAGCAGTTCCAGACGGACAAACACTGAAGCTTTCTTT.

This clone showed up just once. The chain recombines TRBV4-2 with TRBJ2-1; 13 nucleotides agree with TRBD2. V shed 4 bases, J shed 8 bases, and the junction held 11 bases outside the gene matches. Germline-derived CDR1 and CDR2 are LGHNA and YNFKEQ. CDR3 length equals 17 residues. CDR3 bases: TGTGCCAGCAGCCTTCAGACTAGCGGGGGGTTGTGGCATGAGCAGTTCTTC. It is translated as CASSLQTSGGLWHEQFF.

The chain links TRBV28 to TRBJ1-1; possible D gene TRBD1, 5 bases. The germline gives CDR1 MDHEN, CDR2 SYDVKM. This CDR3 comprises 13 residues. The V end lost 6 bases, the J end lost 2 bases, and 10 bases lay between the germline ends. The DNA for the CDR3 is TGTGCCAGCAGCCGAGACAGCAACACTGAAGCTTTCTTT. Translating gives CASSRDSNTEAFF.

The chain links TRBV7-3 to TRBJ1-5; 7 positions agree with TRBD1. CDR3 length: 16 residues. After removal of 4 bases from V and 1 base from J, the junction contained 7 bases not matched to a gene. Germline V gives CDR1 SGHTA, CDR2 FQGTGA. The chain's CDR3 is CASSSEGAGSNQPQHF. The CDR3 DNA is TGTGCCAGCAGCTCGGAGGGGGCTGGAAGCAATCAGCCCCAGCATTTT.